This TCR beta chain was identified during a study of identical twins (dated by TCRdb to between 2015 and 2016). Study-level background: To test whether fetal clonotypes persist, the study used deep sequencing on TCR alpha and beta repertoires from monozygotic twins, unrelated adults of various ages, and cord blood. To rule out contamination, replicate twin experiments were performed at different times with different library preparation protocols.

Library construction relied on 5' RACE. TCRdb lists the instrument as Illumina HiSeq 2000. Template switching introduced a universal primer binding site; the final cDNA contained a unique molecular identifier, enabling accurate counting of TCR cDNA molecules. Specific primers in the conserved constant-segment region were used to synthesize first-strand cDNA for TCR alpha and beta chains. To control for contamination, each cDNA library was double barcoded with a SMART-Mk sample barcode plus Illumina barcodes. Two successive PCR steps introduced TruSeq adapter sequences along with Illumina sample barcodes. The Illumina HiSeq platform was used with custom primers to sequence TCR alpha and beta cDNA libraries. On the authors' methods: MiGEC processed the raw reads to extract unique molecular identifiers, while MiXCR was used to determine the CDR3 positions. Recombination models were inferred per individual with the repgenHMM and IGoR tools using an EM algorithm. The analysis of shared clonotypes was done with the tcR package in R, with sharing normalized by the product of cloneset sizes. To study raw recombination without the effects of thymic and clonal selection, out-of-frame nonproductive sequences were analyzed. The public reads were reanalyzed by TCRdb: fastp trimming at Q25, MiXCR alignment, in-frame beta chains only. Every entry covers one CDR3 protein and lists the most common genes and DNA from its rows. TCRdb, not the authors, supplied the V and J calls. This sample comprises some 600,000 distinct CDR3 sequences, about 7.6% of them detected only once. Together, the top ten hold less than 2% of the sample.

V and J are truncated by 5 bases and 0 bases respectively, leaving an intervening sequence of 11 bases. As encoded in the germline V gene (reference sequence), CDR1 is SEHNR while CDR2 is FQNEAQ. Including the terminal cysteine and phenylalanine, the CDR3 comprises 14 residues. This entry keeps only the CDR3 DNA: 42 bases, framed from base 1. Results the study describes overall, beyond this receptor: Because the same donors could not be followed over many years, conclusions were based on cross-sectional statistical analysis. Compared with coincidental sharing between unrelated individuals, an excess of low generation-probability sequences was observed among out-of-frame TCR alpha sequences shared between twins. Zero-insertion analyses could be partly confounded by invariant T cells such as MAIT and iNKT, although diverse VJ usage argued against such confounding for most clonotypes. Fewer insertions were carried by abundant cord blood beta clonotypes, a similar but weaker trend appeared in young adult naive repertoires, and no such trend appeared in memory repertoires. The excess sharing between twins in beta out-of-frame sequences was weaker because fewer shared sequences reduced the signal-to-noise ratio. Out-of-frame TCR alpha sharing in monozygotic twins was systematically underestimated by recombination models, whereas sharing between unrelated individuals was in agreement with the recombination models.

This clonotype was seen at least ten times. Its antigen is currently not known. No per-base quality is available; no much larger clone lies one base away. Only healthy Caucasian donors were included. The twin cohort comprised three pairs of female monozygotic twins, all aged roughly 18 to 30 years. Peripheral blood mononuclear cells were used as the source from which RNA for TCR libraries was isolated. The sample was also reused in another study, on yellow fever vaccine responses in identical twins. From that second study: According to the authors, the vaccine-induced T cell response in identical twins seemed to be partly convergent and partly specific to each individual. In identical twins, the study followed T cell clones that responded to the vaccine with precision.

The receptor chain draws on TRBV7-9 and TRBJ2-7; no D gene call is confident. Sequencing was carried out using PBMCs. This TCR came from a woman under 30 in good health. The nucleotides read TGTGCCAGCAGCCGCGATCTAAGCTCCTACGAGCAGTACTTC. It encodes CASSRDLSSYEQYF.